Below, one T cell receptor (beta chain) is given with its context. V was cut by 2 bases and J by 6 bases, with 20 bases left in between. CDR1 MNHEY and CDR2 SMNVEV come from the germline V gene (reference sequence). This CDR3 contains 17 residues. This record belongs to a study of blood T cell repertoires in COVID-19. Study details: The analysed material was cDNA or gDNA that came from T cells, B-cell-depleted T cells, or PBMCs.

Clones were sequenced by immunoSEQ multiplex PCR, and TCRdb holds only the in-frame ones, with some missing. Of about 20,000 clones listed, around 90% are singletons. The sequencing sample was made of peripheral blood. This TCR was recovered from a human donor in a cohort sampled during active COVID-19. This chain links TRBV27 with TRBJ2-1; possibly TRBD1 for D (6 bases). The CDR3 DNA is TGTGCCAGCAGTTTAAGTAGTGACGATAGGGGGTCCAATGAGCAGTTCTTC. Residues: CASSLSSDDRGSNEQFF.